The entry below describes one T cell receptor (beta chain). No conserved phenylalanine or tryptophan ends this CDR3, so it is likely a read error. The V gene's germline CDR1 is MNHEY and CDR2 SVGEGT. After removal of 5 bases from V and 4 bases from J, the junction contained 17 bases not matched to a gene. The CDR3 contains 18 residues. Using 9.5 to 10 ml of fresh peripheral blood, PBMCs were prepared. It was RNA transcripts that yielded the amplified TCR beta CDR3 regions. The HTBI primer set served for first-round RT-PCR of the TCR CDR3. MiXCR was run by TCRdb on the multiplex PCR reads, yielding one entry per CDR3 protein. The sample has approximately 520,000 distinct CDR3 sequences; about 20% are singletons. The data belong to a study of T cells in Graves' hyperthyroidism and ophthalmopathy.

Sequenced: blood. The clonotype was recovered from a man aged 18 to 35 with Graves' hyperthyroidism. V gene TRBV6-2 or TRBV6-3 combines with J gene TRBJ2-3; TRBD2 aligns across 8 bases. CDR3 residues: CASSPPRGLAGGSDTQYC. The CDR3 region has the DNA TGTGCCAGCAGTCCCCCCCGAGGACTGGCGGGGGGATCAGATACGCAGTATTGT.